Sequencing of this T cell receptor beta chain was carried out in a study of naive and memory T cell subsets. The beta constant-region primer was an equimolar mix of two oligonucleotides covering TRBC1 and TRBC2. The ligated cDNA underwent four PCR rounds using SP2 and nested alpha and beta constant-region primers. One entry per CDR3 protein results from TCRdb running MiXCR on the UMI-ligation and nested PCR reads. The data hold under 150,000 distinct CDR3 sequences, with approximately 20% observed a single time. General study results and limits: Especially in CD8 cells, naive repertoires contained a few larger clonotypes, possibly CD45RA-re-expressing memory cells. From naive to CM, EM and EMRA, diversity decreased and Gini increased.

This CDR3 region has 19 residues. Trimming cost V 3 bases and J 2 bases; bases outside gene matches: 14. CDR1 is SGHTS, CDR2 YDEGEE, per germline. After the first PCR, alpha and beta chain libraries were processed separately. This clonotype appeared a few times. The antigen is unknown. This chain joins TRBV5-8 and TRBJ2-3, with 11 nucleotides matching TRBD2. Specimen: naive CD8+ T cells from blood. This TCR derives from a human donor in good health. In DNA, the CDR3 is TGTGCCAGCAGCTCGGGACTAGCGGCCCTCCTATCATACACAGATACGCAGTATTTT. Encoded protein: CASSSGLAALLSYTDTQYF. Looking up the rest from reference TRBV5-8 and TRBJ2-3 gives the full variable domain: EAGVTQSPTHLIKTRGQQATLRCSPISGHTSVYWYQQALGLGLQFLLWYDEGEERNRGNFPPRFSGRQFPNYSSELNVNALELEDSALYLCASSSGLAALLSYTDTQYFGPGTRLTVL.